Listed here is a single T cell receptor (beta chain). What it recognizes is unknown. Time point: newly diagnosed GD, antithyroid drugs for less than 3 months. Preparation of the TCR library used RNA extracted from PBMCs. Recruitment took place at an endocrinology department in Xi'an, China. This CDR3 is built from 14 residues. Between the trimmed V and J ends, which lost 5 bases and 0 bases, there was a span of 9 bases. Germline values: CDR1 SGHRS, CDR2 YFSETQ. Arm-PCR of CDR3 regions and iRepertoire HTBI primers were the basis on which TCR beta libraries were built. Using its own MiXCR run on the multiplex PCR reads, TCRdb lists one record per CDR3 protein. This table holds about 220,000 distinct CDR3 sequences, roughly 18% found once. The sample originates from a study of regulatory T cells in long-lasting Graves disease. Study outcomes and limitations: Persistent disease was characterized by preferential usage of TRBV28, TRBJ1-2 and TRBJ2-5.

These same records also appear under a second study, on T cells in Graves' hyperthyroidism and ophthalmopathy. That work adds: Uncontrolled infection, other autoimmune disease, pregnancy or lactation excluded patients. Each diagnosis was grounded in clinical symptoms, serum thyroxine and TRAb, thyroid ultrasound, and orbital computed tomography.

The chain employs TRBV5-1 and TRBJ1-5; tentatively, D is TRBD1 (5 bases). This receptor was obtained from a woman in her twenties or thirties with Graves disease. Sequenced material: peripheral blood mononuclear cells (PBMCs), taken at new diagnosis, from a patient treated with antithyroid drugs. The CDR3 DNA reads TGCGCCAGCAGTCCGGACATTAGCAATCAGCCCCAGCATTTT. Protein sequence: CASSPDISNQPQHF.